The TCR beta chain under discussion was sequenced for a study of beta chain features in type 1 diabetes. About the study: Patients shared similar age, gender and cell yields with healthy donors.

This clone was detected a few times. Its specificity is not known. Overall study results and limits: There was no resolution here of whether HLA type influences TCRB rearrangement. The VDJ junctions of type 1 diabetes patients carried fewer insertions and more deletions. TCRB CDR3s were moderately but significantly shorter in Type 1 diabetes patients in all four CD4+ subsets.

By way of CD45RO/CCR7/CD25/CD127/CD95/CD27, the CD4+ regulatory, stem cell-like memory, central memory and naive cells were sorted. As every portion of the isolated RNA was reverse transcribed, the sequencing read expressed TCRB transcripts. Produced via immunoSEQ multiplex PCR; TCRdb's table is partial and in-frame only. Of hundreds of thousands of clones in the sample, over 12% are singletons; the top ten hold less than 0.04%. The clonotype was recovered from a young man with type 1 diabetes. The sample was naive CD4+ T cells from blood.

The CDR3 DNA reads as TGTGCCAGCAGTGAACGTGTAGAGACCCAGTACTTC. Its protein product is CASSERVETQYF. The V gene is TRBV2, the J gene TRBJ2-5; D gene ambiguous. V dropped 2 bases and J dropped 4 bases, with 5 bases sitting between them. Germline assignment: CDR1 SNHLY and CDR2 FYNNEI. This CDR3 contains 12 residues.